Listed here are 19 T cell receptor beta chains from one sample, sequenced in a study of cytomegalovirus exposure and HLA in healthy donors. Here immunoSEQ multiplex PCR was the method, and the copy in TCRdb shows in-frame clones only, minus some. The repertoire has some 98,000 clones, about 88% of them found once; the top ten carry about 6%. Sequenced sample: PBMCs. These TCRs come from a man aged 18 to 30 in good health and CMV-seropositive.

The chain employs TRBV19 and TRBJ2-7; weak D call: TRBD2 (5 bases). This CDR3 has 15 residues. The germline V gene encodes CDR1 LNHDA and CDR2 SQIVND (reference sequence). The V end was cut by 4 bases, the J end by 2 bases, with 15 bases between. The CDR3 is CASSTRTGNPYEQYF. As DNA, the CDR3 is TGTGCCAGTAGTACCCGGACTGGGAATCCCTACGAGCAGTACTTC.

The rearrangement uses TRBV5-6 and TRBJ2-2; 15 nucleotides match TRBD2. The CDR3 has 19 amino acids. The junction had 7 bases not matched to a gene; V was cut back by 4 bases and J by 0 bases. The germline V gene has CDR1 SGHDT and CDR2 YYEEEE. DNA for the CDR3: TGTGCCAGCAGCCGAGGACTAGCGGGAGGGCCCTCGAACACCGGGGAGCTGTTTTTT. Translated: CASSRGLAGGPSNTGELFF.

The chain is built from TRBV19 and TRBJ1-1; D may be TRBD1 (5 bases). With 4 bases removed from V and 3 bases from J, the gap between germline ends came to 18 bases. CDR1 and CDR2 from the germline V gene are LNHDA and SQIVND (reference sequence). There are 16 residues in the CDR3. CDR3 protein: CASSTIVDVGHTEAFF. The CDR3 DNA sequence: TGTGCCAGTAGTACAATCGTGGACGTGGGGCACACTGAAGCTTTCTTT.

V and J are TRBV6-1 and TRBJ1-5, with D unclear. This CDR3 spans 12 amino acids. V gave up 8 bases and J gave up 5 bases, with 10 bases separating them. Germline V lookup: CDR1 MNHNS, CDR2 SASEGT. The chain's CDR3 is CASRVNDQPQHF. CDR3 nucleotides: TGTGCCAGCCGGGTAAATGATCAGCCCCAGCATTTT.

The chain is built from TRBV4-2 and TRBJ2-3; TRBD1 is a possible D gene (6 bases). CDR1 LGHNA and CDR2 YNFKEQ come from the germline V gene. Trimming took 0 bases from V and 1 from J, leaving 8 bases between them. The CDR3 consists of 15 residues. The CDR3 loop is CASSQEGQRTDTQYF. In DNA form, the CDR3 reads TGTGCCAGCAGCCAAGAAGGACAGCGCACAGATACGCAGTATTTT.

This clone was seen only once. The chain couples TRBV18 to TRBJ1-1, with D uncertain. V lost 3 bases, J lost 3 bases, and 11 bases lay in between. Germline CDR1 and CDR2: KGHSH and LQKENI. This CDR3 is 14 amino acids long. This chain's CDR3 is CASSPEGSDTEAFF. The CDR3 coding sequence is TGTGCCAGCTCACCGGAGGGATCGGACACTGAAGCTTTCTTT.

Points on this clone: The junction shows a germline mismatch at one end, possibly a read error. This rearrangement joins TRBV3-1 (or the pseudogene TRBV3-2) to TRBJ1-1; no clear D. The CDR3 has 8 amino acids. Germline V gene data show CDR1 as LGHDT and CDR2 as YNNKEL (reference sequence). CDR3 protein: CASSQASF. DNA of the CDR3: TGTGCCAGCAGCCAAGCCTCGTTC.

The V gene is TRBV11-2, the J gene TRBJ2-7; D possibly corresponds to TRBD1 (5 bases). The CDR3 consists of 15 residues. Germline V gene lookup returns CDR1 SGHAT and CDR2 FQNNGV. Trimming took off 2 bases at V and 2 bases at J, with 13 bases between the two ends. The CDR3, as DNA: TGTGCCAGCAGCTTATTAGGGGCGACGGCCTACGAGCAGTACTTC. This codes for CASSLLGATAYEQYF.

V and J are TRBV5-8 and TRBJ1-1; TRBD1 agrees at 11 bases. The germline V gene has CDR1 SGHTS and CDR2 YDEGEE. There are 15 residues in the CDR3. The J segment lost 7 bases and the V segment lost 3 bases, leaving 8 bases of the junction unmatched. The CDR3 coding sequence is TGTGCCAGCAGCTATTCCGGGACAGGGGGACTTGAAGCTTTCTTT. Translated: CASSYSGTGGLEAFF.

The chain carries TRBV19 and TRBJ1-5; maybe TRBD1 (6 bases). Germline V gene sequence: CDR1 LNHDA, CDR2 SQIVND (reference sequence). The germline V and J ends were trimmed by 1 base and 2 bases, with 18 bases remaining between them. The CDR3 runs to 18 residues. The CDR3 DNA sequence: TGTGCCAGTAGTATAGCCCCCTCGGCAGGGGTGGGCAATCAGCCCCAGCATTTT. This codes for CASSIAPSAGVGNQPQHF.

The V gene is TRBV28, the J gene TRBJ1-5; tentatively, D is TRBD1 (5 bases). Germline-derived CDR1 and CDR2 are MDHEN and SYDVKM. The CDR3 contains 12 residues. Deletions cut 5 bases from V and 5 bases from J, with 7 bases between. CDR3 protein: CASSEGDQPQHF. The CDR3 region has the DNA TGTGCCAGCAGTGAAGGGGATCAGCCCCAGCATTTT. Complete variable domain (other parts from reference TRBV28 and TRBJ1-5): DVKVTQSSRYLVKRTGEKVFLECVQDMDHENMFWYRQDPGLGLRLIYFSYDVKMKEKGDIPEGYSVSREKKERFSLILESASTNQTSMYLCASSEGDQPQHFGDGTRLSIL.

The rearrangement joins TRBV5-1 to TRBJ1-1; TRBD1 matches at 10 bases. The CDR3 sequence is 16 residues long. V trimming: 0 bases; J trimming: 0 bases; junction bases outside the gene matches: 2. Per the germline V gene, CDR1 is SGHRS and CDR2 is YFSETQ. CDR3 residues: CASSLGQGAVNTEAFF. CDR3 coding DNA: TGCGCCAGCAGCTTGGGACAGGGGGCAGTGAACACTGAAGCTTTCTTT.

The chain combines TRBV18 with TRBJ2-1; TRBD2 aligns across 7 bases. With 0 bases clipped from V and 0 bases from J, the junction kept 2 bases outside the gene matches. CDR3 size: 16 residues. CDR1 and CDR2 (germline): KGHSH, LQKENI. The CDR3, as DNA: TGTGCCAGCTCACCACCTGCGGGAGTCTCCTACAATGAGCAGTTCTTC. Translated: CASSPPAGVSYNEQFF.

The chain combines TRBV9 with TRBJ2-2; a possible D gene is TRBD2 (6 bases). Trimming left V 4 bases short and J 1 base short, with 11 bases between. CDR3 length: 15 amino acids. Per germline, CDR1 SGDLS and CDR2 YYNGEE. CDR3 protein: CASSPRAGNTGELFF. The DNA for the CDR3 is TGTGCCAGCAGCCCTCGAGCGGGGAACACCGGGGAGCTGTTTTTT.

This clone came up once. The chain joins TRBV6-5 to TRBJ1-3; TRBD1 might be the D (6 bases). The V gene's germline CDR1 is MNHEY and CDR2 SVGAGI. This CDR3 comprises 12 residues. V lost 10 bases, J lost 3 bases, and 10 bases lay in between. The CDR3 DNA follows: TGTGCCACCTGGACAGTTGGAAACACCATATATTTT. It is translated as CATWTVGNTIYF.

The chain is built from TRBV19 and TRBJ2-5; D unclear. Per germline, CDR1 LNHDA and CDR2 SQIVND (reference sequence). This CDR3 is built from 14 residues. The V end lost 5 bases, the J end lost 1 base, and 11 bases lay between the germline ends. The CDR3 DNA reads as TGTGCCAGTAGTCCTCGAGCAACCCAAGAGACCCAGTACTTC. It specifies CASSPRATQETQYF.

V is TRBV7-3 and J is TRBJ1-1; the D gene is possibly TRBD1 (6 bases). The CDR3 is 16 amino acids. Germline CDR1 and CDR2: SGHTA and FQGTGA. Deletions cut 5 bases from V and 0 bases from J, with 16 bases between. CDR3 sequence (DNA): TGTGCCAGCAGCCGGTTCCCCCAGGGGATGAACACTGAAGCTTTCTTT. This codes for CASSRFPQGMNTEAFF.

The rearrangement joins TRBV15 to TRBJ1-5, with D uncertain. Germline V gene data show CDR1 as LNHNV and CDR2 as YYDKDF (reference sequence). Trimming took off 1 base at V and 0 bases at J, with 13 bases between the two ends. CDR3 length: 17 amino acids. The DNA for the CDR3 is TGTGCCACCAGCAGAGGAGGAGGTACGTTTAGCAATCAGCCCCAGCATTTT. It specifies CATSRGGGTFSNQPQHF.

This clone was seen a few times. This chain joins TRBV7-2 and TRBJ2-1, with 8 positions matching TRBD2. This CDR3 contains 16 residues. V was clipped by 5 bases and J by 5 bases; unmatched bases: 11. Germline values: CDR1 SGHTA, CDR2 FQGNSA. This CDR3 is CASSQGGVAGNNEQFF. The CDR3 DNA follows: TGTGCCAGCAGCCAAGGGGGGGTAGCGGGGAACAATGAGCAGTTCTTC.